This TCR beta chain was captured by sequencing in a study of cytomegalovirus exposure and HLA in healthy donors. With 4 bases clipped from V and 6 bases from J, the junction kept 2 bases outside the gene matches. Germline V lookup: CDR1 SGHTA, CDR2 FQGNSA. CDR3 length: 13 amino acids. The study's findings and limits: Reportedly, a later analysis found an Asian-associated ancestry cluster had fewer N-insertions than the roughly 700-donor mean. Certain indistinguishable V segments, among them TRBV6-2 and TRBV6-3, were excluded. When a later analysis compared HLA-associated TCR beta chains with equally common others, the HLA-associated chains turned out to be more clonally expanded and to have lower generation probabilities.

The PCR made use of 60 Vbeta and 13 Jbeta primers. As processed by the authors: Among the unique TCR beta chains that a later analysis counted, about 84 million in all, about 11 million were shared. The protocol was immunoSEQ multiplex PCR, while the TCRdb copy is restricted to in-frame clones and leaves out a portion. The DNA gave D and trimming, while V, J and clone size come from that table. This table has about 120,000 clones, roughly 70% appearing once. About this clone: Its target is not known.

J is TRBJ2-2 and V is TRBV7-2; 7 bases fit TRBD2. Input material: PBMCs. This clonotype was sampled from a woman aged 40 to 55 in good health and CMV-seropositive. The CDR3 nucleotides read TGTGCCAGCAGCTCCCGGGGGGCCGGGGAGCTGTTTTTT. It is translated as CASSSRGAGELFF. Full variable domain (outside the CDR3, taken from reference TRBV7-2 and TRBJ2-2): GAGVSQSPSNKVTEKGKDVELRCDPISGHTALYWYRQSLGQGLEFLIYFQGNSAPDKSGLPSDRFSAERTGGSVSTLTIQRTQQEDSAVYLCASSSRGAGELFFGEGSRLTVL.